The rows below give T cell receptor beta chains drawn from one sample of a study of T cell responses to AZD1222 COVID-19 vaccine. Repertoires were generated with immunoSEQ multiplex PCR, while TCRdb's copy carries only in-frame clones and drops some. Here the sample spans 25,000 to 35,000 clones, about three quarters being singletons. Source: peripheral blood, taken on day 0 of AZD1222 vaccination. These receptor sequences come from an adult in good health. Both conserved end residues are part of each CDR3. Fields, in order: clone size, D gene, J gene, V gene, CDR3 protein, CDR3 DNA. The D gene is left open where the match is weak. A row's size may be missing; if present it is once, few, many or a size class.

size: NA; D: TRBD1; J: TRBJ1-4; V: TRBV5-1; CDR3: CASSLDRGPTNEKLFF; DNA: TGCGCCAGCAGCTTGGACAGGGGGCCAACTAATGAAAAACTGTTTTTT
size: few; D: TRBD1; J: TRBJ2-7; V: TRBV14; CDR3: CASRRQGGSYEQYF; DNA: TGTGCCAGCAGAAGACAGGGGGGGTCCTACGAGCAGTACTTC
size: once; D: TRBD2; J: TRBJ2-1; V: TRBV3-1/TRBV3-2; CDR3: CASSANSAGGTEQFF; DNA: TGTGCCAGCAGCGCCAACTCAGCGGGGGGGACTGAGCAGTTCTTC
size: NA; D: TRBD1; J: TRBJ1-6; V: TRBV27; CDR3: CASSLGQGNSPLHF; DNA: TGTGCCAGCAGTCTGGGACAGGGGAATTCACCCCTCCACTTT
size: NA; D: TRBD1; J: TRBJ1-6; V: TRBV10-3; CDR3: CAISVQGVGYNSPLHF; DNA: TGTGCCATCAGTGTACAGGGGGTAGGGTATAATTCACCCCTCCACTTT
size: few; D: TRBD2; J: TRBJ2-2; V: TRBV4-1; CDR3: CASSQVRGINSGELFF; DNA: TGCGCCAGCAGCCAAGTGCGGGGGATAAATAGCGGGGAGCTGTTTTTT
size: NA; D: NA; J: TRBJ1-4; V: TRBV4-1; CDR3: CASSQEEKLFF; DNA: TGCGCCAGCAGCCAAGAGGAAAAACTGTTTTTT
size: few; D: NA; J: TRBJ1-4; V: TRBV4-2; CDR3: CASSPERTTNEKLFF; DNA: TGTGCCAGCAGCCCTGAGAGGACAACTAATGAAAAACTGTTTTTT
size: NA; D: TRBD1; J: TRBJ1-2; V: TRBV7-9; CDR3: CASSLQGADYGYTF; DNA: TGTGCCAGCAGCCTGCAGGGGGCCGACTATGGCTACACCTTC
size: once; D: NA; J: TRBJ2-5; V: TRBV7-2; CDR3: CASSPGRGRAQETQYF; DNA: TGTGCCAGCAGCCCGGGGCGGGGAAGGGCCCAAGAGACCCAGTACTTC
size: NA; D: TRBD1; J: TRBJ1-2; V: TRBV27; CDR3: CASSSRDRAGYGYTF; DNA: TGTGCCAGCAGTTCACGGGACAGGGCGGGCTATGGCTACACCTTC
size: NA; D: NA; J: TRBJ2-3; V: TRBV3-1/TRBV3-2; CDR3: CASSQDQRNTDTQYF; DNA: TGTGCCAGCAGCCAAGACCAGCGGAACACAGATACGCAGTATTTT
size: NA; D: TRBD1; J: TRBJ1-5; V: TRBV3-1/TRBV3-2; CDR3: CASSPRDRSQPQHF; DNA: TGTGCCAGCAGCCCCCGGGACAGGAGTCAGCCCCAGCATTTT
size: few; D: TRBD2; J: TRBJ2-1; V: TRBV29-1; CDR3: CSVGGGDSSYNEQFF; DNA: TGCAGCGTGGGCGGGGGGGACAGCTCCTACAATGAGCAGTTCTTC
size: NA; D: NA; J: TRBJ1-1; V: TRBV5-4; CDR3: CASSTRAVRWNTEAFF; DNA: TGTGCCAGCAGCACGCGGGCCGTCCGGTGGAACACTGAAGCTTTCTTT
size: NA; D: TRBD1; J: TRBJ1-1; V: TRBV18; CDR3: CASSPGQGTEAFF; DNA: TGTGCCAGCTCCCCCGGACAGGGAACTGAAGCTTTCTTT
size: NA; D: NA; J: TRBJ1-2; V: TRBV11-2; CDR3: CASSPHTANYGYTF; DNA: TGTGCCAGCAGTCCACATACGGCTAACTATGGCTACACCTTC
size: NA; D: NA; J: TRBJ1-1; V: TRBV7-9; CDR3: CASSEQGRPDTEAFF; DNA: TGTGCCAGCAGCGAGCAGGGGCGGCCTGACACTGAAGCTTTCTTT
size: NA; D: NA; J: TRBJ2-2; V: TRBV7-2; CDR3: CASSLGANTGELFF; DNA: TGTGCCAGCAGCTTAGGGGCGAACACCGGGGAGCTGTTTTTT
size: NA; D: TRBD1; J: TRBJ1-2; V: TRBV6-6; CDR3: CASSYYRDRDGYTF; DNA: TGTGCCAGCAGTTACTACCGGGACAGGGATGGCTACACCTTC
size: NA; D: TRBD1; J: TRBJ2-7; V: TRBV19; CDR3: CASSIDAVGQGIDEQYF; DNA: TGTGCCAGTAGTATAGATGCGGTAGGACAGGGAATCGACGAGCAGTACTTC
size: NA; D: NA; J: TRBJ1-5; V: TRBV12-3/TRBV12-4; CDR3: CASSLGGQPQHF; DNA: TGTGCCAGCAGTTTAGGAGGTCAGCCCCAGCATTTT
size: NA; D: TRBD1; J: TRBJ2-7; V: TRBV5-1; CDR3: CASSRTGENPYEQYF; DNA: TGCGCCAGCAGCAGAACAGGGGAGAATCCCTACGAGCAGTACTTC
size: NA; D: NA; J: TRBJ1-2; V: TRBV7-2; CDR3: CASTMGGESYTF; DNA: TGTGCCAGCACCATGGGCGGGGAAAGCTACACCTTC
size: NA; D: TRBD2; J: TRBJ2-6; V: TRBV19; CDR3: CASRPGLAGAGANVLTF; DNA: TGTGCCAGTAGACCGGGACTAGCGGGAGCTGGGGCCAACGTCCTGACTTTC